A selection of T cell receptor beta chains follows, all from one sample in a study of cytomegalovirus exposure and HLA in healthy donors. Profiled with immunoSEQ multiplex PCR; TCRdb holds only in-frame clones, not every one. The repertoire has over 100,000 clones, around four fifths of them found once; the top ten carry roughly 7.3%. The sample taken for sequencing was PBMCs. Receptors were obtained from a male donor in good health and CMV-seronegative. Both conserved end residues are part of each CDR3. The order of the fields is CDR3 length, V gene, D gene, J gene, clone size, CDR3 DNA, CDR3 protein. D genes are given only for firm matches. The listing skips clone size in some rows; elsewhere it reads once, few, many or a size class.

15	TRBV7-9	-	TRBJ2-7	-	TGTTCCAGCAGCTTAAATCAGGGGTCGACCTACGAGCAGTACTTC	CSSSLNQGSTYEQYF
12	TRBV5-1	-	TRBJ2-3	-	TGCGCCAGCAGCTTCAACACAGATACGCAGTATTTT	CASSFNTDTQYF
12	TRBV2	-	TRBJ2-7	few	TGTGCCAGCAGTGTACAGGGCTACGAGCAGTACTTC	CASSVQGYEQYF
14	TRBV5-3	TRBD1	TRBJ1-5	-	TGTGCCACCCTTTGCTTAGGGGGCCGGCAGCCCCAGCATTTT	CATLCLGGRQPQHF
16	TRBV19	-	TRBJ2-1	-	TGTGCCAGTAGTGATCCCCTCGGTGATGTCTACAATGAGCAGTTCTTC	CASSDPLGDVYNEQFF
16	TRBV4-1	TRBD1	TRBJ2-2	few	TGCGCCAGCAGCCAAGCGGGACAGGGGGGCACCGGGGAGCTGTTTTTT	CASSQAGQGGTGELFF
15	TRBV27	TRBD1	TRBJ2-1	-	TGTGCCAGCAGTCGAGCCGGGACAGGGGCGAAGGAGCAGTTCTTC	CASSRAGTGAKEQFF
17	TRBV11-2	TRBD2	TRBJ2-2	-	TGTGCCAGCAGCTCCTCTCGGCTAGCGGGAGGTTCCGGGGAGCTGTTTTTT	CASSSSRLAGGSGELFF
14	TRBV10-3	-	TRBJ1-1	-	TGTGCCATCAGTGAGAGACAGAAGATGACTGAAGCTTTCTTT	CAISERQKMTEAFF
15	TRBV11-2	TRBD1	TRBJ1-2	-	TGTGCCAGCAGCTTAGGGACCAGGGACAGGGAGGGCTACACCTTC	CASSLGTRDREGYTF
19	TRBV19	TRBD1	TRBJ2-3	few	TGTGCCAGTAGTATCACCGGGACAGGCCGAGGGGAGAGCACAGATACGCAGTATTTT	CASSITGTGRGESTDTQYF
17	TRBV5-5	-	TRBJ1-1	few	TGTGCCAGCAGCTTGATCCCCCGACAGGATACGAACACTGAAGCTTTCTTT	CASSLIPRQDTNTEAFF
15	TRBV28	TRBD2	TRBJ2-1	-	TGTGCCAGCAGTTTAGCGGGAGGGCGCTACAATGAGCAGTTCTTC	CASSLAGGRYNEQFF
15	TRBV6-6	TRBD1	TRBJ1-1	-	TGTGCCAGCAGTTACCAGGGGGGCTTGAACACTGAAGCTTTCTTT	CASSYQGGLNTEAFF
13	TRBV19	TRBD2	TRBJ2-3	-	TGTGCCAGTAGTATGGGACTAGCAGATACGCAGTATTTT	CASSMGLADTQYF
15	TRBV7-9	TRBD2	TRBJ2-5	-	TGTGCCAGCAGCTTAGATAGCGGGGGGGCGGAGACCCAGTACTTC	CASSLDSGGAETQYF
15	TRBV6-5	-	TRBJ1-2	many	TGTGCCAGCAGTTACGGGAGGGGAGGCTCAAATGGCTACACCTTC	CASSYGRGGSNGYTF
24	TRBV14	TRBD2	TRBJ2-1	once	TGTGCCAGCAGCCAAATAACTGATTATCGTAAGGGGTCAACTAGCGAACTAGGTTACAATGAGCAGTTCTTC	CASSQITDYRKGSTSELGYNEQFF
16	TRBV5-4	-	TRBJ1-5	-	TGTGCCAGCAGCTACTTCGGAAGGGTCGGGGAACAGCCCCAGCATTTT	CASSYFGRVGEQPQHF
15	TRBV15	-	TRBJ1-1	-	TGTGCCACCAGCAGAGATCGACAGTTAAACACTGAAGCTTTCTTT	CATSRDRQLNTEAFF
13	TRBV7-3	-	TRBJ1-1	-	TGTGCCAGCAGCTTAGCAGGGCTCCCTGAAGCTTTCTTT	CASSLAGLPEAFF
17	TRBV12-1	-	TRBJ2-1	-	TGTGCCAGCAGCTCCCCTAATAGCGGGAGGGCCTACAATGAGCAGTTCTTC	CASSSPNSGRAYNEQFF
14	TRBV7-9	-	TRBJ2-7	-	TGTGCCAGCAGCTCACCTGCAGGGATTTACGAGCAGTACTTC	CASSSPAGIYEQYF
15	TRBV6-5	-	TRBJ1-6	-	TGTGCCAGCAGAATCGAGGGACACAAGAATTCACCCCTCCACTTT	CASRIEGHKNSPLHF
15	TRBV7-8	TRBD1	TRBJ2-7	once	TGTGCCAGCAGCTACCACCATGGGACAGCAGACGAGCAGTACTTC	CASSYHHGTADEQYF
15	TRBV4-3	TRBD1	TRBJ2-1	-	TGCGCCAGCAGCTTAGAGACAGGGAGCCACAATGAGCAGTTCTTC	CASSLETGSHNEQFF
12	TRBV5-1	TRBD1	TRBJ2-7	-	TGCGCCAGCAGCTCCGACAGGGGCGAGCAGTACTTC	CASSSDRGEQYF
14	TRBV5-1	-	TRBJ2-5	-	TGCGCCAGCAGCTCAGAACAGGGCAGGGAGACCCAGTACTTC	CASSSEQGRETQYF
12	TRBV7-2	-	TRBJ2-2	few	TGTGCCAGCAGTAGAAGCACCGGGGAGCTGTTTTTT	CASSRSTGELFF
15	TRBV7-3	TRBD2	TRBJ2-5	once	TGTGCCAGCAGCTCCTACGGGGGGGCTTATGAGACCCAGTACTTC	CASSSYGGAYETQYF
16	TRBV7-9	TRBD2	TRBJ2-7	few	TGTGCCAGCAGCTCCTCCCGGACTAGCGGCTCCTACGAGCAGTACTTC	CASSSSRTSGSYEQYF
13	TRBV6-1	-	TRBJ1-2	-	TGTGCCAGCAGTGAAGGAACAGCCCTTGGCTACACCTTC	CASSEGTALGYTF
15	TRBV5-1	TRBD1	TRBJ1-3	-	TGCGCCAGCAGCTTAGACAGGGCCTCTGGAAACACCACATATTTT	CASSLDRASGNTTYF
16	TRBV11-2	-	TRBJ2-3	-	TGTGCCAGCAGCTCGGGTGGTTGGGCAGGGACAGATACGCAGTATTTT	CASSSGGWAGTDTQYF
14	TRBV7-8	-	TRBJ2-5	-	TGTGCCAGCAGCTTATCCAGGCGACCAGGGACCCAGTACTTC	CASSLSRRPGTQYF
13	TRBV7-8	-	TRBJ2-7	once	TGTGCCAGCAGCTTGGACTGGGAGCGCGAGCAGTACTTC	CASSLDWEREQYF
19	TRBV4-1	-	TRBJ2-1	-	TGCGCCAGCAGCCAAGATGATGCCGGTGCCGGGGGGCTCTACAATGAGCAGTTCTTC	CASSQDDAGAGGLYNEQFF
10	TRBV30	-	TRBJ1-6	-	TGTGCCTGGGGGGCCTCACCCCTCCACTTT	CAWGASPLHF
16	TRBV21-1	-	TRBJ1-4	-	TGTGCCAGCAGCAAAGAGGCCAGGGATATTTGTGAAAAACTGTTTTTT	CASSKEARDICEKLFF
15	TRBV4-1	TRBD2	TRBJ2-3	few	TGCGCCAGCAGCCAAGAGTTGGGACTAGCGGATACGCAGTATTTT	CASSQELGLADTQYF
14	TRBV5-5	-	TRBJ2-1	-	TGTGCCAGCAGCTTGATAAAGCCCGCCCATGAGCAGTTCTTC	CASSLIKPAHEQFF
13	TRBV7-8	-	TRBJ2-1	-	TGTGCCAGCAGCGGCGGATCCTACAATGAGCAGTTCTTC	CASSGGSYNEQFF
15	TRBV4-2	-	TRBJ2-2	once	TGTGCCAGCAGCCAAGATGGGACAAATTCCGGGGAGCTGTTTTTT	CASSQDGTNSGELFF
19	TRBV19	TRBD2	TRBJ2-1	-	TGTGCCAGTAGTATCCTCCCTCCGGGACTAGCGGGACGGTACAATGAGCAGTTCTTC	CASSILPPGLAGRYNEQFF